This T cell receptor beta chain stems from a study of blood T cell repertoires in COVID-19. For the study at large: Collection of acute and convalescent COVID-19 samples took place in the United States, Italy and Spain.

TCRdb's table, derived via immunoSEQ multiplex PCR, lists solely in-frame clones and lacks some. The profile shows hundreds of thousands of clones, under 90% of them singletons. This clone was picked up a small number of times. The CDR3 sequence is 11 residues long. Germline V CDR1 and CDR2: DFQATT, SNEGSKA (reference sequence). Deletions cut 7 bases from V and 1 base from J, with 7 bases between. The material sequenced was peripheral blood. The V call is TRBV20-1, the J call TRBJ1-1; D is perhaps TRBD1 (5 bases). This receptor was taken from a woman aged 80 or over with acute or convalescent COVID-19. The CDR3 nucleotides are TGCAGTGGGGGGGGGAACACTGAAGCTTTCTTT. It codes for CSGGGNTEAFF.